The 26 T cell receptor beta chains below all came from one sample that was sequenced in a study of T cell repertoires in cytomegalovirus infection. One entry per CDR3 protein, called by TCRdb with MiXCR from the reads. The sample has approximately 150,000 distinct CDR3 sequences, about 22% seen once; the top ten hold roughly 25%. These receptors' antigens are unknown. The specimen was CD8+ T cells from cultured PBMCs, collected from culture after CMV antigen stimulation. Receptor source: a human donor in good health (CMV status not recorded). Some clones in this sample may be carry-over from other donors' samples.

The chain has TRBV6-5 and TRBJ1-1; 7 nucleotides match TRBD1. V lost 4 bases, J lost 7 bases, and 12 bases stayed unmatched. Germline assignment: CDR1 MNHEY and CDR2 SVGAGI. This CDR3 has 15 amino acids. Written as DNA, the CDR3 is TGTGCCAGCAGTTTCTCGACAGGGAAGGGCTATGAAGCTTTCTTT. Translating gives CASSFSTGKGYEAFF.

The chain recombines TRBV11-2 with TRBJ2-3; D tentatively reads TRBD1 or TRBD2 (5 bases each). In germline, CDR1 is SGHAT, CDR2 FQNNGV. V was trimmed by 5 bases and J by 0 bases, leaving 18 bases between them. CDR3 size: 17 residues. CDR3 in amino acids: CASSHWPRDGSTDTQYF. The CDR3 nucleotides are TGTGCCAGCAGCCACTGGCCTCGGGACGGGAGCACAGATACGCAGTATTTT.

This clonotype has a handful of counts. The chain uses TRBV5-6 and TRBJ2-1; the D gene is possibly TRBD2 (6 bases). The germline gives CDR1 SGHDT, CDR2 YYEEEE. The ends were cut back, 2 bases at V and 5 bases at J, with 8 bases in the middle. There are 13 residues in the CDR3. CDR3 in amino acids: CASSFGTHNEQFF. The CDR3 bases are TGTGCCAGCAGCTTCGGGACTCACAATGAGCAGTTCTTC.

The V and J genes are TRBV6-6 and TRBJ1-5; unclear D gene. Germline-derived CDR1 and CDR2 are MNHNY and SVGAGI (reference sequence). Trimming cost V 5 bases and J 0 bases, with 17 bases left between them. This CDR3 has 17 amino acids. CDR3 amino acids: CASSTPWAGDSNQPQHF. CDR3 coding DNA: TGTGCCAGCAGTACCCCTTGGGCAGGCGATAGCAATCAGCCCCAGCATTTT.

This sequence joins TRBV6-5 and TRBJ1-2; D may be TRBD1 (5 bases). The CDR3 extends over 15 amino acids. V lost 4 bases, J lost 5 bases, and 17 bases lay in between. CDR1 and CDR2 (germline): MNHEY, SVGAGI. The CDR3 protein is CASSSGTDLVYGYTF. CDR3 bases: TGTGCCAGCAGTTCCGGGACTGACCTAGTTTATGGCTACACCTTC.

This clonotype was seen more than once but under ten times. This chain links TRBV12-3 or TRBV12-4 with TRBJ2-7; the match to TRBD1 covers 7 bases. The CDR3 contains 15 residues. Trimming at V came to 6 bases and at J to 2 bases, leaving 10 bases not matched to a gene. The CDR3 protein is CASSPPSRGPYEQYF. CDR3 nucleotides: TGTGCCAGCAGCCCTCCCTCGAGGGGGCCCTACGAGCAGTACTTC.

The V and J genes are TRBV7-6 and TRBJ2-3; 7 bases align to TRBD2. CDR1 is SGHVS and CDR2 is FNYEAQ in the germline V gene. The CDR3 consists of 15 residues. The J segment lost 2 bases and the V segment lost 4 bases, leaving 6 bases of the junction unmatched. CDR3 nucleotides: TGTGCCAGCAGCTCAAGCGGGGCTCACACAGATACGCAGTATTTT. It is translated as CASSSSGAHTDTQYF.

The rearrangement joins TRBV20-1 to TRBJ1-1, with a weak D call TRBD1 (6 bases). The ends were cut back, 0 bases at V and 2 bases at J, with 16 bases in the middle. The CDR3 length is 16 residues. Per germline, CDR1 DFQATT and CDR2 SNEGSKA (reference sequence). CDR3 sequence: CSARDQQGPPNTEAFF. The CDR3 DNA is TGCAGTGCTAGAGACCAACAGGGTCCCCCAAACACTGAAGCTTTCTTT.

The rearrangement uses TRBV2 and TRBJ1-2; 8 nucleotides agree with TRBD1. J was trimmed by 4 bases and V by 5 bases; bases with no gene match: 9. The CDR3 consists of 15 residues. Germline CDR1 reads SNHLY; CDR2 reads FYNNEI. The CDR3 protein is CASSPGTGNLYGYTF. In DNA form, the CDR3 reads TGTGCCAGCAGTCCCGGGACAGGAAATCTCTATGGCTACACCTTC. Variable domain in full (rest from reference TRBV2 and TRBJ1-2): EPEVTQTPSHQVTQMGQEVILRCVPISNHLYFYWYRQILGQKVEFLVSFYNNEISEKSEIFDDQFSVERPDGSNFTLKIRSTKLEDSAMYFCASSPGTGNLYGYTFGSGTRLTVV.

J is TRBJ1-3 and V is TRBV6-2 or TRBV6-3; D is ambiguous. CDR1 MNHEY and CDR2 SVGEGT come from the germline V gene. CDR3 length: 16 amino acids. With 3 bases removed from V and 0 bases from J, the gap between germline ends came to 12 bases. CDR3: CASSYFGSFSGNTIYF. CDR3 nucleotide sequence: TGTGCCAGCAGTTATTTCGGGTCCTTCTCTGGAAACACCATATATTTT.

The CDR3 loop is CASSLALRGQGFINQPQHF. CDR3 nucleotide sequence: TGTGCCAGCAGCTTAGCGCTAAGAGGACAGGGGTTTATCAATCAGCCCCAGCATTTT. The rearrangement joins TRBV7-2 to TRBJ1-5; 9 bases match TRBD1. V lost 0 bases and J lost 3; bases outside the gene matches: 12. This CDR3 region has 19 residues. Germline CDR1 reads SGHTA; CDR2 reads FQGNSA.

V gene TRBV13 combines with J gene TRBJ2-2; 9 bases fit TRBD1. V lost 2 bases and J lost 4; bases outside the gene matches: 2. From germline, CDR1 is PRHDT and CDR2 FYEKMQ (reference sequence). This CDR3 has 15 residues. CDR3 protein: CASSLTGGFTGELFF. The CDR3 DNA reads TGTGCCAGCAGCTTAACAGGGGGCTTCACCGGGGAGCTGTTTTTT.

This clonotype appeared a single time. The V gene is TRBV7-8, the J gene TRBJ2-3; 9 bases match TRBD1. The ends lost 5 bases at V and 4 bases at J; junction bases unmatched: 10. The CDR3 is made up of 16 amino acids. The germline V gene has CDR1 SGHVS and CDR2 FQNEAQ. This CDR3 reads CASSREAGQGPDTQYF. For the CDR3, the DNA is TGTGCCAGCAGCCGCGAGGCGGGACAGGGCCCAGATACGCAGTATTTT.

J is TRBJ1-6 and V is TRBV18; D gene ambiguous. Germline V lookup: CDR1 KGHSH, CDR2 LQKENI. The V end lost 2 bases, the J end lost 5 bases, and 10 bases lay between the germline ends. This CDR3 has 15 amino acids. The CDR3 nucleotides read TGTGCCAGCTCACCAGAGACGTGGGATAATTCACCCCTCCACTTT. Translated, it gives CASSPETWDNSPLHF.

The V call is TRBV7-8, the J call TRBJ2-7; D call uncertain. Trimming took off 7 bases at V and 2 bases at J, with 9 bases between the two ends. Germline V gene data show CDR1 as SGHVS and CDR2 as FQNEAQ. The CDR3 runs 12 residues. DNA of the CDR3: TGTGCCAGCACGGGCAGCACCTACGAGCAGTACTTC. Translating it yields CASTGSTYEQYF.

The CDR3 is CASTTAREQYF. The CDR3 bases are TGTGCCAGCACCACGGCGAGGGAGCAGTACTTC. V and J are TRBV6-2 or TRBV6-3 and TRBJ2-7; D call uncertain. This CDR3 has 11 amino acids. Trimming took 7 bases from V and 7 from J, leaving 11 bases between them. Per germline, CDR1 MNHEY and CDR2 SVGEGT.

DNA for the CDR3: TGTGCCAGCAGTTTAAGAAACGAGCAGTACTTC. Translation: CASSLRNEQYF. The chain has TRBV27 and TRBJ2-7; unclear D gene. This CDR3 is 11 amino acids long. CDR1 and CDR2 (germline): MNHEY, SMNVEV (reference sequence). V lost 2 bases and J lost 5, with 4 bases in between.

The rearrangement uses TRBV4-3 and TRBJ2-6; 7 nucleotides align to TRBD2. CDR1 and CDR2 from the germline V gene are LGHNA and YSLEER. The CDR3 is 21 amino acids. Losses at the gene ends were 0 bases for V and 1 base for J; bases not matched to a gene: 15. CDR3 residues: CASSQDKFGEGLFSGANVLTF. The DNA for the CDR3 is TGCGCCAGCAGCCAAGATAAGTTCGGGGAGGGGCTGTTTTCTGGGGCCAACGTCCTGACTTTC.

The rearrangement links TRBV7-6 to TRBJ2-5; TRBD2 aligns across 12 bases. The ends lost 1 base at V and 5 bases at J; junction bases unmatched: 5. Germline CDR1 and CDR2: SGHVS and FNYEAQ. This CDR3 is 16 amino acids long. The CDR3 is CASSLGLAGGHETQYF. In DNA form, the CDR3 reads TGTGCCAGCAGCTTAGGGCTAGCGGGGGGGCACGAGACCCAGTACTTC.

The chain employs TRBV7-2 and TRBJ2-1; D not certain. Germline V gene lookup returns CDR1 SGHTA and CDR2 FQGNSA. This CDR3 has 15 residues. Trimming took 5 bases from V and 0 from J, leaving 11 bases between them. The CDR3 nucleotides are TGTGCCAGCAGCCCAGACTCCGGCTCCTACAATGAGCAGTTCTTC. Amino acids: CASSPDSGSYNEQFF.

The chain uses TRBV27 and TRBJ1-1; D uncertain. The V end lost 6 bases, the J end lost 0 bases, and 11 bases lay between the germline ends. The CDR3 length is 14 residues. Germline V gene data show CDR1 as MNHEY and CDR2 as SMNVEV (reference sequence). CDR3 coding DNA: TGTGCCAGCAGGGAACAAAGAATGAACACTGAAGCTTTCTTT. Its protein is CASREQRMNTEAFF.

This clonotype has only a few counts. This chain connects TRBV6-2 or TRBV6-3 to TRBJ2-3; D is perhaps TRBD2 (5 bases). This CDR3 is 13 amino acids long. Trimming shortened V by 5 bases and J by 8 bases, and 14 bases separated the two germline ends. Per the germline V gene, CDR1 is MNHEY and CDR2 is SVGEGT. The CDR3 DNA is TGTGCCAGCAGTCCCGTTCACGGAGGTACGCAGTATTTT. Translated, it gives CASSPVHGGTQYF.

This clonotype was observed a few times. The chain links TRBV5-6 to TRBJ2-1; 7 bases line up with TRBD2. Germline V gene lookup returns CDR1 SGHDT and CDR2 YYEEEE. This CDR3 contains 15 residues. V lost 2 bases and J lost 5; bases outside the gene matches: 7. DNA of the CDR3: TGTGCCAGCAGCTTCGTCCTCGGGGGGAACAATGAGCAGTTCTTC. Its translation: CASSFVLGGNNEQFF. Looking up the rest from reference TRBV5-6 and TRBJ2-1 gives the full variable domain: DAGVTQSPTHLIKTRGQQVTLRCSPKSGHDTVSWYQQALGQGPQFIFQYYEEEERQRGNFPDRFSGHQFPNYSSELNVNALLLGDSALYLCASSFVLGGNNEQFFGPGTRLTVL.

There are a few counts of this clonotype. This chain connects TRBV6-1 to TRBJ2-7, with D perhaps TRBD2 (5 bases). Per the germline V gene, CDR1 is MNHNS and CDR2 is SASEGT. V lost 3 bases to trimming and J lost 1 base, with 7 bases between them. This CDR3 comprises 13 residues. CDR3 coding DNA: TGTGCCAGCAGTGAGAGGGTTTCCTACGAGCAGTACTTC. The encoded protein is CASSERVSYEQYF.

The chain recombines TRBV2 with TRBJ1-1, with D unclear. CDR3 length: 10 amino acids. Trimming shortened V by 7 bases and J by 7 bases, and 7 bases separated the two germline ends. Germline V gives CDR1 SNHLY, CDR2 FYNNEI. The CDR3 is CASIRGEAFF. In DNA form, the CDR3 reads TGTGCCAGCATCCGTGGTGAAGCTTTCTTT.

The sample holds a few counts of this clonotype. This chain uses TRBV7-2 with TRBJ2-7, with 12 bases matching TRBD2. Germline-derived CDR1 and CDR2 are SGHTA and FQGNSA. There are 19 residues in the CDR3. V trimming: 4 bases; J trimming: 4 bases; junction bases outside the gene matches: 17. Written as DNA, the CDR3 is TGTGCCAGCAGCTCCCGACTAGCGGGGGCCTGGGGTCCGTCATACGAGCAGTACTTC. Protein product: CASSSRLAGAWGPSYEQYF. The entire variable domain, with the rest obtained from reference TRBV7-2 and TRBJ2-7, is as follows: GAGVSQSPSNKVTEKGKDVELRCDPISGHTALYWYRQSLGQGLEFLIYFQGNSAPDKSGLPSDRFSAERTGGSVSTLTIQRTQQEDSAVYLCASSSRLAGAWGPSYEQYFGPGTRLTVT.